This passage covers 18 T cell receptor beta chains from one sample sequenced in a study of post-analysis software for immune sequencing data. The library was made from cDNA and included unique molecular identifiers. TCRdb reprocessed the PCR reads via MiXCR and lists one record per CDR3 protein. The sample comprises roughly 650,000 distinct CDR3 sequences, roughly three fifths of which are singletons, and 11% rests with the top ten. Their recognized antigens are unknown. Whole-study results and caveats: Controls had lower frequencies than patients of roughly five TRBV segments, which included TRBV5-6, TRBV5-1 and TRBV20-1.

The specimen sequenced was blood. The receptor set was obtained from a girl aged 2 to 10 with multiple sclerosis.

This clonotype was observed a handful of times. This chain joins TRBV29-1 and TRBJ2-4, with D unclear. In germline, CDR1 is SQVTM, CDR2 ANQGSEA. Trimming took off 6 bases at V and 8 bases at J, with 17 bases between the two ends. The CDR3 spans 13 residues. This CDR3 reads CSVSSGQIDIQYF. The DNA of the CDR3 is TGCAGCGTAAGCTCGGGCCAAATCGACATTCAGTACTTC.

This clonotype came up a few times. The chain uses TRBV20-1 and TRBJ1-1; D perhaps matches TRBD1 (6 bases). The V end was cut by 0 bases, the J end by 11 bases, with 13 bases between. The germline V gene encodes CDR1 DFQATT and CDR2 SNEGSKA (reference sequence). The CDR3 length is 12 residues. Here the CDR3 DNA reads TGCAGTGCTAGAGAATCAGGGGACCGGGCTTTCTTT. This encodes CSARESGDRAFF.

The chain recombines TRBV11-2 with TRBJ2-1, with D possibly being TRBD2 (6 bases). The CDR3 covers 14 residues. Germline values: CDR1 SGHAT, CDR2 FQNNGV. The V end was cut by 2 bases, the J end by 2 bases, with 7 bases between. Here the CDR3 DNA reads TGTGCCAGCAGCTTAAGGACTACCTACAATGAGCAGTTCTTC. Protein sequence: CASSLRTTYNEQFF.

The CDR3 here is CATSKLLRDPDGNEQFF. DNA of the CDR3: TGTGCCACCAGCAAGTTGCTCCGGGACCCCGATGGGAATGAGCAGTTCTTC. The V and J genes are TRBV15 and TRBJ2-1; either TRBD1 or TRBD2 may fit D (5 bases each). The V gene lost 4 bases and the J gene lost 7 bases, with 23 bases spanning the gap. Germline assignment: CDR1 LNHNV and CDR2 YYDKDF (reference sequence). The CDR3 runs 17 residues.

This clonotype was observed a single time. The junction differs from germline at one of its ends, possibly a read error. The V gene is TRBV20-1, the J gene TRBJ2-7, with unresolved D. There are 10 residues in the CDR3. Germline V gene data show CDR1 as DFQATT and CDR2 as SNEGSKA (reference sequence). CDR3 sequence (DNA): TGTAGTGCTCCCTACTACGAGCAGTACTTC. Translated, it gives CSAPYYEQYF.

The chain uses TRBV4-2 and TRBJ1-2; D is uncertain. Trimming cost V 1 base and J 8 bases, with 14 bases left between them. The germline V gene encodes CDR1 LGHNA and CDR2 YNFKEQ. This CDR3 region has 14 residues. The CDR3 DNA is TGTGCCAGCAGCCAAGTAGCGGGGTCAAGAGGCTACACCTTC. Residues: CASSQVAGSRGYTF.

About this clonotype itself: At one of its ends the junction is not consistent with the germline gene, which may arise from a read error. V gene TRBV12-3 or TRBV12-4 combines with J gene TRBJ1-5; D ambiguous. This CDR3 comprises 14 residues. In nucleotides, the CDR3 is TGTGCCGGCAGTTTAAGGTTCCCCAATCAGCCCCAGCATTTT. Translating it yields CAGSLRFPNQPQHF.

This clonotype has only a few counts. The chain has TRBV4-1 and TRBJ2-6, with D maybe TRBD1 (5 bases). V was clipped by 5 bases and J by 4 bases, with 15 bases between them. CDR1 and CDR2 from the germline V gene are MGHRA and YSYEKL. This CDR3 region has 16 residues. The CDR3 spells CASSGQGQVGANVLTF. The CDR3 coding sequence is TGCGCCAGCAGCGGTCAGGGCCAAGTAGGGGCCAACGTCCTGACTTTC.

The J gene is TRBJ2-3, the V gene TRBV29-1, with 9 bases identical to TRBD2. This CDR3 has 15 residues. The trim removed 4 bases at V and 2 bases at J, leaving 7 bases unmatched. CDR1 is SQVTM, CDR2 ANQGSEA, per germline. Written as DNA, the CDR3 is TGCAGCGTTGGCCTAGCGGGAAACCTCACAGATACGCAGTATTTT. It specifies CSVGLAGNLTDTQYF.

The chain employs TRBV3-1 and TRBJ1-2; possibly TRBD1 for D (5 bases). The CDR3 consists of 16 residues. Germline-derived CDR1 and CDR2 are LGHDT and YNNKEL (reference sequence). Trimming pared 4 bases from V and 0 bases from J, leaving 15 bases between. CDR3 sequence (DNA): TGTGCCAGCAGCCCGAGATCCCAGGGAGCTAACTATGGCTACACCTTC. It codes for CASSPRSQGANYGYTF.

The chain uses TRBV9 and TRBJ2-1, with TRBD2 matching over 7 bases. Per the germline V gene, CDR1 is SGDLS and CDR2 is YYNGEE. The CDR3 loop spans 14 amino acids. The trim removed 3 bases at V and 9 bases at J, leaving 9 bases unmatched. The CDR3 sequence: CASSALTSRIEQFF. CDR3 DNA sequence: TGTGCCAGCAGCGCATTGACTAGCCGGATTGAGCAGTTCTTC.

This chain joins TRBV5-1 and TRBJ2-6; the D gene is possibly TRBD2 (6 bases). CDR1 and CDR2 from the germline V gene are SGHRS and YFSETQ. The CDR3 consists of 14 residues. V lost 1 base and J lost 12, with 14 bases in between. CDR3 residues: CASSLTGTSTVLTF. In DNA form, the CDR3 reads TGCGCCAGCAGCTTGACCGGGACTTCCACCGTCCTGACTTTC.

This clonotype has a handful of counts. The rearrangement uses TRBV29-1 and TRBJ2-3; the match to TRBD1 covers 9 bases. The germline V gene encodes CDR1 SQVTM and CDR2 ANQGSEA. This CDR3 comprises 14 residues. Losses at the gene ends were 6 bases for V and 2 bases for J; bases not matched to a gene: 6. CDR3 amino acids: CSVGRTGVTDTQYF. The CDR3 DNA reads as TGCAGCGTGGGCCGGACAGGGGTCACAGATACGCAGTATTTT.

The CDR3 is CASSSLGRPAYGYTF. CDR3 DNA: TGTGCCAGCAGTTCCCTGGGACGCCCGGCCTATGGCTACACCTTC. The V gene is TRBV9, the J gene TRBJ1-2; the D gene is possibly TRBD1 (5 bases). Germline V gene lookup returns CDR1 SGDLS and CDR2 YYNGEE. V lost 5 bases, J lost 4 bases, and 18 bases lay in between. CDR3 length: 15 residues.

The chain links TRBV29-1 to TRBJ1-1; possible D gene TRBD1, 6 bases. V lost 8 bases and J 2 bases, leaving 12 bases between the germline ends. This CDR3 is 12 amino acids long. Germline V lookup: CDR1 SQVTM, CDR2 ANQGSEA. The CDR3, as DNA: TGCAGCCCCGGACAGATAAACACTGAAGCTTTCTTT. It yields the protein CSPGQINTEAFF.

The gene calls are TRBV7-6 and TRBJ2-1; the match to TRBD2 covers 14 bases. The CDR3 runs to 16 residues. Per the germline V gene, CDR1 is SGHVS and CDR2 is FNYEAQ. The V gene end was trimmed by 5 bases and the J gene end by 9 bases; junction bases not matched to a gene: 9. DNA for the CDR3: TGTGCCAGCAGCCCGATGACTAGCGGGGGGGCGGGTGAGCAGTTCTTC. It specifies CASSPMTSGGAGEQFF. Full variable domain (rest looked up from reference TRBV7-6 and TRBJ2-1): GAGVSQSPRYKVTKRGQDVALRCDPISGHVSLYWYRQALGQGPEFLTYFNYEAQQDKSGLPNDRFSAERPEGSISTLTIQRTEQRDSAMYRCASSPMTSGGAGEQFFGPGTRLTVL.

This clonotype was seen only a few times. The rearrangement links TRBV5-5 to TRBJ2-1; tentative D call: TRBD2 (5 bases). Trimming removed 2 bases at V and 8 bases at J, with 14 bases between. Per the germline V gene, CDR1 is SGHKS and CDR2 is YYEKEE (reference sequence). The CDR3 contains 14 residues. The CDR3 sequence is CASSFASGPHEQFF. The CDR3 DNA is TGTGCCAGCAGCTTCGCAAGCGGACCTCATGAGCAGTTCTTC.

There are a few counts of this clonotype. CDR3 in amino acids: CASSSTPTSPGNSEQYF. The CDR3 DNA is TGTGCCAGCAGCTCAACCCCGACTAGCCCGGGAAACAGCGAGCAGTACTTC. V gene TRBV11-2 combines with J gene TRBJ2-7; 7 bases align to TRBD2. CDR1 is SGHAT and CDR2 is FQNNGV in the germline V gene. V shed 4 bases and J 6 bases; nucleotides not matched to a gene: 18. The CDR3 runs to 17 residues.